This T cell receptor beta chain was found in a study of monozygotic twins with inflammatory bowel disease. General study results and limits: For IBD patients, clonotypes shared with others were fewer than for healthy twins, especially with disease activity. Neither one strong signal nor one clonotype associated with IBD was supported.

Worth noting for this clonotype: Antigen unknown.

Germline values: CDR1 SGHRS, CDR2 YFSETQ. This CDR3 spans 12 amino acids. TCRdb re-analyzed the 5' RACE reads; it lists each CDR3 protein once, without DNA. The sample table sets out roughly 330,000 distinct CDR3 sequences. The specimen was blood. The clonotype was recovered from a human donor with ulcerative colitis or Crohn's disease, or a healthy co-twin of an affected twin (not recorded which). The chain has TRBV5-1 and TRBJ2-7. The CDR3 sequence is CASSVEGYEQYF.